This TCR beta chain was sequenced for a study of shared clonotypes between healthy human individuals. Findings and limits, study-wide: Some naive CD4 clonotypes, 4% to 6%, turned up in common across a few donors. A reduction in generation probabilities was seen for non-shared clonotypes relative to those shared by all four donors. Naive subsets typically showed greater estimated richness than memory subsets. Sampling used blood alone; tissue repertoires probably differ.

Naivety among CD8 cells was defined by CD45RO negativity and positive CCR7 selection, thereby excluding terminally differentiated effector memory CD45RA+ cells. The method was immunoSEQ multiplex PCR; TCRdb's version includes in-frame clones alone and lacks a portion of them. Of approximately 2,000,000 clones in the sample, around 93% are singletons; the top ten hold about 1.7%. As regards this clone: What it binds is not known. Other DNA sequences in this specimen translate into the identical CDR3.

The CDR3 is 11 residues long. The germline V and J ends were trimmed by 0 bases and 4 bases, with 4 bases remaining between them. Germline V CDR1 and CDR2: GTSNPN, SVGIG (reference sequence). The specimen sequenced was naive CD8+ T cells from PBMCs. The chain uses TRBV30 and TRBJ2-7; D is undetermined. The receptor was derived from a man between 18 and 29 years old in good health. Some clones in this sample may be carry-over from other donors' samples. The CDR3 coding sequence is TGTGCCTGGAGTGTAAGTTACGAGCAGTACTTC. The encoded protein is CAWSVSYEQYF.